The text below deals with one T cell receptor beta chain. This specimen comes from a study of T cell clones after liver transplantation. The V end lost 5 bases, the J end lost 4 bases, and 13 bases lay between the germline ends. This CDR3 has 14 residues. Germline V CDR1 and CDR2: SGHAT, FQNNGV. Data came from immunoSEQ multiplex PCR; TCRdb stores just in-frame clones and leaves some out. The sample yields nearly 55,000 clones, 65% to 85% seen once. Source: CD4+ T cells from blood, taken before liver transplant. V gene TRBV11-2 combines with J gene TRBJ2-3; D not resolved. The TCR was taken from a human donor who received a liver transplant. The CDR3 sequence: CASSEDPSADTQYF. Here the CDR3 DNA reads TGTGCCAGCAGCGAGGACCCGTCGGCAGATACGCAGTATTTT.